This T cell receptor beta chain stems from a study of a mutant IDH1 vaccine in newly diagnosed glioma (dated by TCRdb to the early 2020s). For the wider study: Vaccination began 4-6 weeks after radiotherapy alone, or alongside temozolomide cycles in the chemotherapy-containing groups. The week-35 safety follow-up took place at visit V12, and the week-47 end of study took place at visit V13. Before enrollment, patients had received standard therapy of radiotherapy alone, temozolomide alone, or radiochemotherapy with temozolomide; most received the combination. Peripheral blood was collected at six visits: V03 (baseline), V05, V07, V10, V12 and V13. The roughly 32 treated patients were 62.5% male and roughly 40% female, with a mean age of about 38 years. For exploratory analyses, some 24 treated patients had longitudinal TCRB deep sequencing done wherever samples were available. Study-wide findings and limitations: Vaccine-induced immune responses across multiple MHC alleles were detected in 90% to 95% of patients. Pseudoprogression seemed to be unrelated to changes in the top peripheral T cell clonotypes found by TCRB sequencing. According to the authors, sample limitations meant that analyses of patient blood samples could not be reproduced. PBMC samples for TCRB deep sequencing were selected based on availability.

Library generation was performed with the immunoSEQ multiplex PCR assay. Rearranged TCR beta chain sequences were amplified using the hsTCRB Kit according to the manufacturer's protocol. An Illumina MiSeq was used to sequence the TCRB libraries. The original pipeline was this. The proprietary platform of the kit vendor was used for demultiplexing, trimming and gene mapping. What TCRdb holds here is the immuneACCESS table cut down to in-frame rearrangements. Part of the clones is not present; checked against another copy, under half of the missing clones reflect an unresolved V gene, and the others are unexplained. V and J calls and clone size are those listed in that table; D and trimming were worked out from the DNA. The sample has roughly 56,000 clones on record, roughly 80% of them singletons. In total, the top ten clones hold over 4.5% of the sample. The sample's time point label is to be understood as: week 47, end of study. Each vaccine dose, consisting of 300 ug of a 20-mer mutant IDH1 peptide in Montanide, was administered subcutaneously with topical imiquimod. Patients received eight vaccinations in weeks 1, 3, 5, 7, 11, 15, 19 and 23, corresponding to visits V03 through V10. Donors had newly diagnosed WHO grade 3 or 4 IDH1-mutant astrocytomas with loss of nuclear ATRX. The samples were drawn from NOA16, a multicentre, single-arm, open-label phase I trial in Germany that tested a mutant IDH1 peptide vaccine in humans for the first time. Genomic DNA for TCRB sequencing was isolated from EDTA blood with the DNeasy Blood and Tissue Kit.

The CDR3 measures 13 amino acids from cysteine to phenylalanine. Just CDR3 DNA is preserved here, 39 bases in frame from base 1. The CDR1 and CDR2 encoded by the germline V gene are KGHSH and LQKENI. Cut back by 3 bases and 7 bases, the V and J ends lie 10 bases apart. This clone has a handful of counts. Its antigen is not yet known. No quality values exist for individual bases; no much larger clone is one base distant. This receptor was obtained from a man aged 45-65 years with glioma. The V and J segments used are TRBV18 and TRBJ2-1; a weak D assignment points to TRBD2 (5 bases agree). Sequenced material: PBMCs, taken from a glioma patient whose treatment included an IDH1 peptide vaccine. The DNA reads as follows: TGTGCCAGCTCACCTGGACCGGGGAATGAGCAGTTCTTC. This gives the protein CASSPGPGNEQFF.